The entry below gives a single TCR beta chain sequence along with its context. This CDR3 comprises 16 residues. The V end lost 4 bases, the J end lost 3 bases, and 13 bases lay between the germline ends. CDR1 and CDR2 (germline): SGHTA, FQGNSA. Clones were sequenced by immunoSEQ multiplex PCR, and TCRdb holds only the in-frame ones, with some missing. Counted here are around 160,000 clones, 93% occurring once; the ten biggest clones make up more than 5%. The entry originates in a study of control samples from healthy donors and cancer patients. The rearrangement joins TRBV7-2 to TRBJ1-6, with no clear D. The specimen was blood. The TCR sequence derives from a man aged 18 to 29 in good health. CDR3 sequence: CASSSRLGVYNSPLHF. Written as DNA, the CDR3 is TGTGCCAGCAGCTCGAGACTCGGGGTCTATAATTCACCCCTCCACTTT.